This T cell receptor (beta chain) was retrieved from a study of PD-1 blockade in mismatch repair-deficient tumors. As for the study in general: Patients had approximately 12 mismatch repair-deficient cancer types, all previously treated and progressing.

V lost 4 bases and J 5 bases, leaving 15 bases between the germline ends. Per germline, CDR1 MNHEY and CDR2 SMNVEV (reference sequence). The length of the CDR3 is 14 residues. Here immunoSEQ multiplex PCR was the method, and the copy in TCRdb shows in-frame clones only, minus some. This repertoire shows roughly 16,000 clones, around 81% found once; its top ten account for roughly 3.2%. In this sample, this clone turned up a few times. The material sequenced was PBMCs, taken 4 weeks after starting pembrolizumab. The V gene is TRBV27, the J gene TRBJ2-7, with D possibly being TRBD1 (6 bases). The TCR comes from an adult with mismatch repair-deficient cancer. CDR3 DNA: TGTGCCAGCAGTTCCCCGACAGGCCGGAACGAGCAGTACTTC. The encoded protein is CASSSPTGRNEQYF.